A selection of T cell receptor beta chains follows, all from one sample in a study of blood T cell repertoires in COVID-19. Generated by immunoSEQ multiplex PCR, the TCRdb table keeps only in-frame clones and is missing some. The table has 65,000 or so clones, 87% seen once. The sequencing input was peripheral blood. The source of these receptors is a human donor with acute or convalescent COVID-19. The donor label of this sample is uncertain. Each CDR3 is given with its conserved first and last residue. The D gene is left open where the match is weak. Where a row states a size, it is once, few, many or the class of an expanded clone; other rows omit it.

abundance: -
v_gene: TRBV7-3
d_gene: TRBD1
j_gene: TRBJ2-7
CDR3nt: TGTGCCAGCAGCTTACGGGGACAGGGGTACCACGAGCAGTACTTC
CDR3aa: CASSLRGQGYHEQYF

abundance: once
v_gene: TRBV7-7
d_gene: TRBD2
j_gene: TRBJ2-1
CDR3nt: TGTGCTAGCAGCTTAGGTCCCACTAGCGGGACCTCCTACAATGAGCAGTTCTTC
CDR3aa: CASSLGPTSGTSYNEQFF

abundance: -
v_gene: TRBV6-5
d_gene: -
j_gene: TRBJ2-3
CDR3nt: TGTGCCAGCAGTAAGGGACTCGCAGAGACAGATACGCAGTATTTT
CDR3aa: CASSKGLAETDTQYF

abundance: -
v_gene: TRBV5-1
d_gene: -
j_gene: TRBJ1-2
CDR3nt: TGCGCCAGCAGCGATGGCCAGTTCAACTATGGCTACACCTTC
CDR3aa: CASSDGQFNYGYTF

abundance: -
v_gene: TRBV3-1/TRBV3-2
d_gene: -
j_gene: TRBJ1-2
CDR3nt: TGTGCCAGCAGCCCCCGACCTCAGGGCTATGGCTACACCTTC
CDR3aa: CASSPRPQGYGYTF

abundance: -
v_gene: TRBV9
d_gene: -
j_gene: TRBJ2-2
CDR3nt: TGTGCCAGCAGCGTAGCTTTCCTAGCAGGGGAGCTGTTTTTT
CDR3aa: CASSVAFLAGELFF

abundance: -
v_gene: TRBV7-2
d_gene: -
j_gene: TRBJ2-5
CDR3nt: TGTGCCAGCAGCCTACAGATCAACCAAGAGACCCAGTACTTC
CDR3aa: CASSLQINQETQYF

abundance: -
v_gene: TRBV2
d_gene: TRBD1
j_gene: TRBJ1-1
CDR3nt: TGTGCCAGCAGTTACTACAGGGGCAAAGACACTGAAGCTTTCTTT
CDR3aa: CASSYYRGKDTEAFF

abundance: -
v_gene: TRBV10-3
d_gene: TRBD2
j_gene: TRBJ2-3
CDR3nt: TGTGCCATCATGTCCGGGACTAGCGGGAGAGGGGCGGATACGCAGTATTTT
CDR3aa: CAIMSGTSGRGADTQYF

abundance: -
v_gene: TRBV5-6
d_gene: -
j_gene: TRBJ2-1
CDR3nt: TGTGCCAGCAGCTTGATTAGAGATGAGCAGTTCTTC
CDR3aa: CASSLIRDEQFF

abundance: -
v_gene: TRBV28
d_gene: -
j_gene: TRBJ1-2
CDR3nt: TGTGCCAGCAGCTCAGGTTCGGTCAACTATGGCTACACCTTC
CDR3aa: CASSSGSVNYGYTF

abundance: -
v_gene: TRBV5-1
d_gene: -
j_gene: TRBJ2-5
CDR3nt: TGCGCCAGCAGCGATGGGACTGCTGGGGCCCAGTACTTC
CDR3aa: CASSDGTAGAQYF

abundance: once
v_gene: TRBV25-1
d_gene: TRBD1
j_gene: TRBJ2-5
CDR3nt: TGTGCCAGCAGTGAAGGGGGACAGGGGGCGCAAGAGACCCAGTACTTC
CDR3aa: CASSEGGQGAQETQYF

abundance: -
v_gene: TRBV15
d_gene: -
j_gene: TRBJ2-1
CDR3nt: TGTGCCACCAACCAGGGAGGCAAACACAATGAGCAGTTCTTC
CDR3aa: CATNQGGKHNEQFF

abundance: -
v_gene: TRBV7-9
d_gene: TRBD1
j_gene: TRBJ2-2
CDR3nt: TGTGCCAGCAGCTTCCAAGGGGGCGCGACCGGGGAGCTGTTTTTT
CDR3aa: CASSFQGGATGELFF

abundance: -
v_gene: TRBV11-2
d_gene: TRBD1
j_gene: TRBJ1-4
CDR3nt: TGTGCCAGCGGAACCGGGACAGGGCGTGAAAAACTGTTTTTT
CDR3aa: CASGTGTGREKLFF

abundance: -
v_gene: TRBV12-3/TRBV12-4
d_gene: -
j_gene: TRBJ2-5
CDR3nt: TGTGCCAGCAGCCCGACTAGGAGCGAGACCCAGTACTTC
CDR3aa: CASSPTRSETQYF

abundance: -
v_gene: TRBV9
d_gene: -
j_gene: TRBJ1-2
CDR3nt: TGTGCCAGCACCCCACGTAGTGTACAGAACTATGGCTACACCTTC
CDR3aa: CASTPRSVQNYGYTF

abundance: -
v_gene: TRBV5-8
d_gene: -
j_gene: TRBJ1-2
CDR3nt: TGTGCCAGCAGCTTGAAGGAGTTTGGCTACACCTTC
CDR3aa: CASSLKEFGYTF

abundance: once
v_gene: TRBV19
d_gene: -
j_gene: TRBJ1-5
CDR3nt: TGTGCCAGTAGTATAATAGGGGACAATCAGCCCCAGCATTTT
CDR3aa: CASSIIGDNQPQHF